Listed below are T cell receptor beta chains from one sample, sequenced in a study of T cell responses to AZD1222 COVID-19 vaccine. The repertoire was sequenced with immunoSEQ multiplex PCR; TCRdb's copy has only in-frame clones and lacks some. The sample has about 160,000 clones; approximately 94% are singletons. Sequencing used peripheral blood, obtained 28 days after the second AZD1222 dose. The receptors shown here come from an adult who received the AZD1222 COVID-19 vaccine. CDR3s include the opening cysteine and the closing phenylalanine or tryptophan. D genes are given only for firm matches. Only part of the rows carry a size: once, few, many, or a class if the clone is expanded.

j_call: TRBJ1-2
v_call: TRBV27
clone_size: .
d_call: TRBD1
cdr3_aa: CASSFSVFYDRGWEGYTF
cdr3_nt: TGTGCCAGCAGTTTTAGCGTATTTTATGACAGGGGATGGGAAGGCTACACCTTC

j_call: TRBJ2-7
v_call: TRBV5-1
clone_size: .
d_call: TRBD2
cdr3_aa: CASSARTSGSNSYEQYF
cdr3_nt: TGCGCCAGCAGCGCAAGGACTAGCGGGAGTAACTCCTACGAGCAGTACTTC

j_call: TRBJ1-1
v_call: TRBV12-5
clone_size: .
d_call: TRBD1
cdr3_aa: CASGPGTELTEAFF
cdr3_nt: TGTGCTAGTGGTCCGGGGACAGAACTCACTGAAGCTTTCTTT

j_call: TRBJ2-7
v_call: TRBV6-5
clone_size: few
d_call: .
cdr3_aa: CASRTGSSYEQYF
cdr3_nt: TGTGCCAGCAGAACCGGGTCTTCCTACGAGCAGTACTTC

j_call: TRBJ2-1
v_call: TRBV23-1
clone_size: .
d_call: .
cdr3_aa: CASSQSNRDHEQFF
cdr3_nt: TGCGCCAGCAGTCAATCGAACAGGGACCATGAGCAGTTCTTC

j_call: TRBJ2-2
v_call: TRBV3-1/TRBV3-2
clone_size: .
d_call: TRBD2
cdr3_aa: CASSQGLAGGRTGELFF
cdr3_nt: TGTGCCAGCAGCCAGGGACTAGCGGGAGGTCGAACCGGGGAGCTGTTTTTT

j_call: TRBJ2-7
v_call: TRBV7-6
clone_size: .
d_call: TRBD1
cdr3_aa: CASSLAHGTDPYEQYF
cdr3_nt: TGTGCCAGCAGCTTAGCTCACGGGACAGACCCATACGAGCAGTACTTC

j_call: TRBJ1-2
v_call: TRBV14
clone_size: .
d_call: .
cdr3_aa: CASSRPTVVYGYTF
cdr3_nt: TGTGCCAGCAGCCGTCCGACGGTGGTCTATGGCTACACCTTC

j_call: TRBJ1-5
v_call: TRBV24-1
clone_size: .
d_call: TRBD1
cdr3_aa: CATSDGQGRSQPQHF
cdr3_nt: TGTGCCACCAGTGACGGACAGGGGAGGAGTCAGCCCCAGCATTTT

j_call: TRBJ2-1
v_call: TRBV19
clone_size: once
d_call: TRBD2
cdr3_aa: CASSETSGVSEQFF
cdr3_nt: TGTGCCAGTAGCGAGACTAGCGGGGTGTCCGAGCAGTTCTTC

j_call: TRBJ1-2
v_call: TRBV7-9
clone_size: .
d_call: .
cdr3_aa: CASSLGFRGDGGYTF
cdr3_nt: TGTGCCAGCAGCTTAGGGTTTCGCGGGGATGGTGGCTACACCTTC

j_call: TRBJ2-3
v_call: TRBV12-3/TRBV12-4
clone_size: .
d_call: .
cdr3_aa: CASRVGTQDTQYF
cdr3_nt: TGTGCCAGCAGAGTCGGGACCCAAGATACGCAGTATTTT

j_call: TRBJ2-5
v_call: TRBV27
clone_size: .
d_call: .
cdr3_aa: CASSLSSKETQYF
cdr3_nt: TGTGCCAGCAGTTTAAGTAGTAAGGAGACCCAGTACTTC

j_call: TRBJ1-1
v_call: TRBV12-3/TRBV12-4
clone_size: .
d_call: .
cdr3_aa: CASSLGYDEAFF
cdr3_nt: TGTGCCAGCAGTTTAGGATACGATGAAGCTTTCTTT

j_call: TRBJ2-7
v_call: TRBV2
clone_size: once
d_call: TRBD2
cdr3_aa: CASRKGLVPSYEQYF
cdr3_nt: TGTGCCAGCAGGAAGGGACTAGTCCCCTCCTACGAGCAGTACTTC

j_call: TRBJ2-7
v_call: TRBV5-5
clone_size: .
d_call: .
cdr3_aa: CASRRLASYEQYF
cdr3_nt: TGTGCCAGCAGGAGACTTGCCTCCTACGAGCAGTACTTC

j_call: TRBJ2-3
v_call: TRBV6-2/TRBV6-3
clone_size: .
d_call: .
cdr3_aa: CASSYSGFTDTQYF
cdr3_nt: TGTGCCAGCAGTTACTCCGGGTTCACAGATACGCAGTATTTT

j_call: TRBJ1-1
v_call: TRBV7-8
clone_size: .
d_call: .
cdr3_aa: CASSLGLEETMNTEAFF
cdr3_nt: TGTGCCAGCAGCTTAGGTTTGGAGGAGACAATGAACACTGAAGCTTTCTTT

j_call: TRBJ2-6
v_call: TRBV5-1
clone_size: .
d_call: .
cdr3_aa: CASSPGVASSQISGANVLTF
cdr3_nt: TGCGCCAGCTCCCCGGGGGTCGCGTCGAGCCAAATCTCTGGGGCCAACGTCCTGACTTTC

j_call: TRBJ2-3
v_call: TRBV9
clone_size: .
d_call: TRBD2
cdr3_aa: CASSVGGRAGADTQYF
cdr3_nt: TGTGCCAGCAGCGTAGGAGGGAGGGCGGGCGCAGATACGCAGTATTTT

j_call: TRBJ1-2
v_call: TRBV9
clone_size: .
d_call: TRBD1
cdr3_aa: CASSDPGTVGGYTF
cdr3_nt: TGTGCCAGCAGCGACCCCGGGACAGTGGGAGGCTACACCTTC

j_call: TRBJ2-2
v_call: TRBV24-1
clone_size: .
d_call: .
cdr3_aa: CATSPGGRNTGELFF
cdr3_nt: TGTGCCACCAGCCCCGGGGGTAGGAACACCGGGGAGCTGTTTTTT

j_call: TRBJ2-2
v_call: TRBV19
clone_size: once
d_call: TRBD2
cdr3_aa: CASSILTSGRGTGELFF
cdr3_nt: TGTGCCAGTAGTATTTTGACTAGCGGGAGAGGCACCGGGGAGCTGTTTTTT

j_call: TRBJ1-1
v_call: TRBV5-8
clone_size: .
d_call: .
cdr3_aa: CASSLGGGRMNTEAFF
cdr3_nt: TGTGCCAGCAGCTTGGGAGGTGGGAGAATGAACACTGAAGCTTTCTTT

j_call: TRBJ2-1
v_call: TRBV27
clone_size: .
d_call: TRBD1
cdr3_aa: CASSFLTGGFRNEQFF
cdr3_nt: TGTGCCAGCAGTTTCCTCACAGGGGGCTTCCGGAATGAGCAGTTCTTC